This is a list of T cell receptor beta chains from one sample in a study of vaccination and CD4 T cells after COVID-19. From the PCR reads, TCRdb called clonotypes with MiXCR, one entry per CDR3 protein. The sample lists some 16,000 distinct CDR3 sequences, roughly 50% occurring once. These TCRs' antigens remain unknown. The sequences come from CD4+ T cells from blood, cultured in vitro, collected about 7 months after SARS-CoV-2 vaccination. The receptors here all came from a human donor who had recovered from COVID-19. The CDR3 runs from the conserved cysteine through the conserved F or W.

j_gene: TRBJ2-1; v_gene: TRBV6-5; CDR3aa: CASSSHLLANEQFF
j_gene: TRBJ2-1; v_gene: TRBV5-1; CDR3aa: CASSLTTSGGAVNEQFF
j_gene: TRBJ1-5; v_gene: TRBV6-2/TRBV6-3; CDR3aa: CASSYTGHQPQHF
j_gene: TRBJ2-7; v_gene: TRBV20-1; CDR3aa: CSASGRQGSYEQYF
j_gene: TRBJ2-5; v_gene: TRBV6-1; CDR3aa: CASTHGETQYF
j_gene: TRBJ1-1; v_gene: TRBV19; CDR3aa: CASSIESGTEAFF
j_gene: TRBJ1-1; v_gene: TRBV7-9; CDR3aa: CASSLGGQDRSKAFF
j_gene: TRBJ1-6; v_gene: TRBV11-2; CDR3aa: CASSLGLNSPLHF
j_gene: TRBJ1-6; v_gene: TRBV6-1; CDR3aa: CASQGPRGSPLHF
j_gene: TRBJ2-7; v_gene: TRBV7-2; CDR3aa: CASSLGPGRAYEQYF
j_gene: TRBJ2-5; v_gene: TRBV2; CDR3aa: CASSRERQETQYF
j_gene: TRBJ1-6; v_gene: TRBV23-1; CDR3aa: CASSHPFQGASYNSPLHF
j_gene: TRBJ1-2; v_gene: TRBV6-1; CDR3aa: CASLTPQVYGYTF
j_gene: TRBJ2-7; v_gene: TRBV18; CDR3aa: CASSQDRLHEQYF
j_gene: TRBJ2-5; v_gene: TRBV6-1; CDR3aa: CASSEMSGTQYF
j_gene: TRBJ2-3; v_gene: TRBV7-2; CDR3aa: CASSLAGAVDTQYF
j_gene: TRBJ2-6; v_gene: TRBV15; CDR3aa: CATSRPGTGPFSGANVLTF
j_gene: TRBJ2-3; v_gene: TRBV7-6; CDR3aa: CASSHRALAGGTDTQYF
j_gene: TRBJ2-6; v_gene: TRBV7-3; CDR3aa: CASSLHGSDSGANVLTF
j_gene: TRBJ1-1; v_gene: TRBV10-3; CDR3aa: CAISDRGAAEAFF
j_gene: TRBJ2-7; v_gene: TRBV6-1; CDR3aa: CASRKGYSTEYEQYF
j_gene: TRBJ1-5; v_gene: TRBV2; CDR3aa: CASSVNPTNQPQHF
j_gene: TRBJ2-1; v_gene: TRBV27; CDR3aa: CASSFPPIAGGYNEQFF
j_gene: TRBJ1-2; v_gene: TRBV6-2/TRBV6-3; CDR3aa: CASSQRTVKETNYGYTF